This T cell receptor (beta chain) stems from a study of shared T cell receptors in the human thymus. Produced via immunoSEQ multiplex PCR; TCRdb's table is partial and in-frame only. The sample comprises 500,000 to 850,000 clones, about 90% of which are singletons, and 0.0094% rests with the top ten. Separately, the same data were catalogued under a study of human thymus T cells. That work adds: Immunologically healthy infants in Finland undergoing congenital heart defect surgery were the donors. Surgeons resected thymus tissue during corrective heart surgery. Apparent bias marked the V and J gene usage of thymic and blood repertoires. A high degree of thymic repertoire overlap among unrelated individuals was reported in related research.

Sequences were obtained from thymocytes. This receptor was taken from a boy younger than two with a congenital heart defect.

CDR3 region: CASSQDLVLAGASLSYEQYF. CDR3 DNA sequence: TGCGCCAGCAGCCAAGATCTCGTACTAGCGGGGGCAAGCCTATCCTACGAGCAGTACTTC. The rearrangement links TRBV4-1 to TRBJ2-7, with 11 nucleotides matching TRBD2. This CDR3 has 20 residues. With V trimmed by 0 bases and J by 1 base, 14 bases remained unmatched. Per the germline V gene, CDR1 is MGHRA and CDR2 is YSYEKL.